These 13 T cell receptor beta chains came from one sample sequenced in a study of T cells in localized non-small cell lung cancer. The protocol was immunoSEQ multiplex PCR, while the TCRdb copy is restricted to in-frame clones and leaves out a portion. This table has over 45,000 clones, 60% to 80% appearing once. Material: peripheral blood, obtained before any cancer treatment. The source of these receptors is a man aged 35 to 70 with stage I squamous cell lung carcinoma.

This sequence joins TRBV11-2 and TRBJ2-5; D may be TRBD1 (6 bases). Per germline, CDR1 SGHAT and CDR2 FQNNGV. Between the trimmed V and J ends, which lost 5 bases and 2 bases, there was a span of 18 bases. The CDR3 totals 16 residues. The DNA of the CDR3 is TGTGCCAGCAGCCCAAGAGGGGGTTCGATACAAGAGACCCAGTACTTC. It yields the protein CASSPRGGSIQETQYF.

The chain carries TRBV5-4 and TRBJ2-7; the D gene is possibly TRBD2 (5 bases). CDR1 is SGHNT, CDR2 YYREEE, per germline (reference sequence). Between the trimmed V and J ends, which lost 3 bases and 3 bases, there was a span of 10 bases. The CDR3 runs to 13 residues. The DNA of the CDR3 is TGTGCCAGCAGCTCGACCGGGGACTACGAGCAGTACTTC. It yields the protein CASSSTGDYEQYF.

The V gene is TRBV18, the J gene TRBJ2-2; D unresolved. Trimming shortened V by 2 bases and J by 1 base, and 11 bases separated the two germline ends. Germline CDR1 KGHSH, CDR2 LQKENI. This CDR3 is built from 16 residues. The CDR3 DNA is TGTGCCAGCTCACCAGGGGTCACTCTGAACACCGGGGAGCTGTTTTTT. Translated, it gives CASSPGVTLNTGELFF.

The rearrangement uses TRBV5-1 and TRBJ2-1; D assignment may be TRBD1 or TRBD2 (5 bases each). Trimming removed 0 bases at V and 0 bases at J, with 13 bases between. This CDR3 comprises 17 residues. The germline gives CDR1 SGHRS, CDR2 YFSETQ. CDR3 coding DNA: TGCGCCAGCAGCTTGGGTTACGGGGCGGGCTCCTACAATGAGCAGTTCTTC. The encoded protein is CASSLGYGAGSYNEQFF. The full variable domain, rest sourced from reference TRBV5-1 and TRBJ2-1, is KAGVTQTPRYLIKTRGQQVTLSCSPISGHRSVSWYQQTPGQGLQFLFEYFSETQRNKGNFPGRFSGRQFSNSRSEMNVSTLELGDSALYLCASSLGYGAGSYNEQFFGPGTRLTVL.

The chain employs TRBV2 and TRBJ1-2; D gene ambiguous. The CDR3 loop spans 12 amino acids. The V gene lost 0 bases and the J gene lost 9 bases, with 8 bases spanning the gap. Germline lookup yields CDR1 SNHLY and CDR2 FYNNEI. CDR3 loop: CASSEAPRSYTF. In nucleotides, the CDR3 is TGTGCCAGCAGTGAAGCCCCCCGTAGCTACACCTTC. The variable domain in full, completed from reference TRBV2 and TRBJ1-2, reads EPEVTQTPSHQVTQMGQEVILRCVPISNHLYFYWYRQILGQKVEFLVSFYNNEISEKSEIFDDQFSVERPDGSNFTLKIRSTKLEDSAMYFCASSEAPRSYTFGSGTRLTVV.

The rearrangement joins TRBV27 to TRBJ2-5; TRBD2 matches 10 bases. There are 13 residues in the CDR3. V shed 7 bases and J 4 bases; nucleotides not matched to a gene: 3. Germline-derived CDR1 and CDR2 are MNHEY and SMNVEV (reference sequence). This CDR3 reads CASTPSGGETQYF. As DNA, the CDR3 is TGTGCCAGCACCCCTAGCGGGGGAGAGACCCAGTACTTC.

The V call is TRBV28, the J call TRBJ1-5, with D unclear. V was shortened by 7 bases and J by 9 bases, with 10 bases between the two germline ends. The CDR3 extends over 11 amino acids. The germline CDR1 and CDR2 sequences are MDHEN and SYDVKM. CDR3 nucleotides: TGTGCCAGCACCCCTTGGGTGCCCCAGCATTTT. Protein product: CASTPWVPQHF.

V usage is TRBV6-5 and J usage is TRBJ2-7; possibly TRBD2 for D (6 bases). Germline lookup yields CDR1 MNHEY and CDR2 SVGAGI. The CDR3 length is 15 residues. V dropped 6 bases and J dropped 2 bases, with 17 bases sitting between them. CDR3: CASSREPGLPYEQYF. The CDR3 nucleotides are TGTGCCAGCAGCCGGGAGCCGGGACTCCCCTACGAGCAGTACTTC.

The rearrangement uses TRBV19 and TRBJ1-5; 8 nucleotides align to TRBD1. The CDR3 has 15 amino acids. CDR1 is LNHDA and CDR2 is SQIVND in the germline V gene (reference sequence). V was clipped by 5 bases and J by 2 bases; unmatched bases: 5. For the CDR3, the DNA is TGTGCCAGTAGTGGGACAGGACAGGGCAATCAGCCCCAGCATTTT. Translating it yields CASSGTGQGNQPQHF.

The rearrangement uses TRBV7-8 and TRBJ2-7; 7 positions match TRBD1. Unmatched junction bases numbered 4, after V lost 5 bases and J lost 0 bases. This CDR3 contains 14 residues. From germline, CDR1 is SGHVS and CDR2 FQNEAQ. CDR3: CASSPGQYSYEQYF. Here the CDR3 DNA reads TGTGCCAGCAGCCCGGGACAGTACTCCTACGAGCAGTACTTC.

The V and J genes are TRBV6-5 and TRBJ1-1; no clear D gene. There are 10 residues in the CDR3. Per the germline V gene, CDR1 is MNHEY and CDR2 is SVGAGI. Trimming took off 6 bases at V and 6 bases at J, with 5 bases between the two ends. CDR3 protein: CASRGSEAFF. CDR3 bases: TGTGCCAGCAGGGGGTCTGAAGCTTTCTTT.

This chain uses TRBV5-6 with TRBJ1-1; D is undetermined. CDR1 and CDR2 (germline): SGHDT, YYEEEE. The CDR3 is 12 residues long. Trimming pared 4 bases from V and 8 bases from J, leaving 12 bases between. The CDR3 DNA reads as TGTGCCAGCAGCCTTTTTTCCTCCGAAGCTTTCTTT. Translated, it gives CASSLFSSEAFF.

This clone has just one count. The chain couples TRBV5-1 to TRBJ2-6, with D possibly being TRBD1 or TRBD2 (5 bases each). From germline, CDR1 is SGHRS and CDR2 YFSETQ. This CDR3 contains 17 residues. Trimming cost V 0 bases and J 0 bases, with 10 bases left between them. CDR3: CASSLAGLYSGANVLTF. The DNA for the CDR3 is TGCGCCAGCAGCTTGGCGGGGCTTTACTCTGGGGCCAACGTCCTGACTTTC.